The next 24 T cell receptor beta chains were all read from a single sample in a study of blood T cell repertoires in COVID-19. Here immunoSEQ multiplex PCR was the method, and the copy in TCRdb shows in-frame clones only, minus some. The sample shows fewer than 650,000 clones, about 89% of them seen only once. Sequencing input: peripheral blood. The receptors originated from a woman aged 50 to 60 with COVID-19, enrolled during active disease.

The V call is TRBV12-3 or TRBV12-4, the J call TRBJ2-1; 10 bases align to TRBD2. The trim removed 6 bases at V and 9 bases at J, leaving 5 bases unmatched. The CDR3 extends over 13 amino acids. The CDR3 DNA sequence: TGTGCCAGCAGAGCGGGGGGGCGGGTTGAGCAGTTCTTC. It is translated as CASRAGGRVEQFF.

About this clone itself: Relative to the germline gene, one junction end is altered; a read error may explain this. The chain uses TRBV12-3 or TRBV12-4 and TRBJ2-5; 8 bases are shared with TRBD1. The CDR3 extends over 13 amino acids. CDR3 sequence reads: CASSPPPGQASDF. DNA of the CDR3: TGTGCCAGCAGTCCCCCCCCGGGACAGGCCTCGGACTTC.

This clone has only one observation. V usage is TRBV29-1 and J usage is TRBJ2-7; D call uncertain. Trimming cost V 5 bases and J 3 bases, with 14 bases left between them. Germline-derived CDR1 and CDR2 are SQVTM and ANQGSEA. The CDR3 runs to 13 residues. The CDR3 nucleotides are TGCAGCGTTTCTACGAGACTCAGCTACGAGCAGTACTTC. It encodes CSVSTRLSYEQYF.

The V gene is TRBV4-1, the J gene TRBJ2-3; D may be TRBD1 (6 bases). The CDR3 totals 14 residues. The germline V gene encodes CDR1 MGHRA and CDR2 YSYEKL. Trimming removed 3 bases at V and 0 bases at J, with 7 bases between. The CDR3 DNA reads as TGCGCCAGCAGCCAGACAGGTAGCACAGATACGCAGTATTTT. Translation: CASSQTGSTDTQYF.

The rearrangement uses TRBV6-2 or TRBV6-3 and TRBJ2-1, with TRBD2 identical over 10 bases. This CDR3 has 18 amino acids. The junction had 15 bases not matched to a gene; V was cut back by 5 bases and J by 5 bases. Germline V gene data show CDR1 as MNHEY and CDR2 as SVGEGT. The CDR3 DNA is TGTGCCAGCAGTAGTTGGAGGGAGCGGGGGGGCCCCCACAATGAGCAGTTCTTC. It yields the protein CASSSWRERGGPHNEQFF.

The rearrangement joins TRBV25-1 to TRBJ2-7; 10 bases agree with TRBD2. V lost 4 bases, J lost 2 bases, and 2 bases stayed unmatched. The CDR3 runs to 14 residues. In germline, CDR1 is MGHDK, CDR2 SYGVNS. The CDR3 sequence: CASSVAGGAYEQYF. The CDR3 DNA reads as TGTGCCAGCAGTGTAGCGGGGGGCGCCTACGAGCAGTACTTC.

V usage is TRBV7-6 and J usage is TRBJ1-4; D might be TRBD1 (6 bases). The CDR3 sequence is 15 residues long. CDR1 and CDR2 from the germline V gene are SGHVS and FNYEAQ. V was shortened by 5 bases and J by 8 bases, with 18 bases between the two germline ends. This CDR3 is CASSPRGGGREKLFF. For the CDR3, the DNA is TGTGCCAGCAGCCCACGTGGGGGGGGGCGAGAAAAACTGTTTTTT.

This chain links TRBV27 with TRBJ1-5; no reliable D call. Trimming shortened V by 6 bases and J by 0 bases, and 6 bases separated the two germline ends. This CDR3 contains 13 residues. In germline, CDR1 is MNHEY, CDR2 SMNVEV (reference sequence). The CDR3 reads CASSVISNQPQHF. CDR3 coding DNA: TGTGCCAGCAGCGTAATTAGCAATCAGCCCCAGCATTTT.

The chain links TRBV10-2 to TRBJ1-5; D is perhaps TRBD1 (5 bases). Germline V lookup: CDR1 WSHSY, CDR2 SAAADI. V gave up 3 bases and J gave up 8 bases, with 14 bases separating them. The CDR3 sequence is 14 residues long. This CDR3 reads CASSDWGVGKPQHF. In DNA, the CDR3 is TGCGCCAGCAGTGACTGGGGGGTCGGGAAGCCCCAGCATTTT.

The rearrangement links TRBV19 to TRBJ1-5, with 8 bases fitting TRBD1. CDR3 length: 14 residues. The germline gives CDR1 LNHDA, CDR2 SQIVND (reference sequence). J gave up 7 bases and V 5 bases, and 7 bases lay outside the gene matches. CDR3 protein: CASSGQGGGQPQHF. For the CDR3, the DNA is TGTGCCAGTAGTGGACAGGGAGGCGGACAGCCCCAGCATTTT.

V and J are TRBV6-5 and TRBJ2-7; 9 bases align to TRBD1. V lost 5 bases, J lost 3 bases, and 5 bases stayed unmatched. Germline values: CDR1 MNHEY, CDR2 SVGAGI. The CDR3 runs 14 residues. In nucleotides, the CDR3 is TGTGCCAGCAGTCAGGACAGGGGCGACTACGAGCAGTACTTC. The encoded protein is CASSQDRGDYEQYF.

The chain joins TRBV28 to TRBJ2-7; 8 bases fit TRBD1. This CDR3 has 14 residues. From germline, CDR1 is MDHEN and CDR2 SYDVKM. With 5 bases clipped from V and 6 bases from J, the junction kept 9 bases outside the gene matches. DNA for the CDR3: TGTGCCAGCAGTGCAGACAGGGGAAGGGGCGAGCAGTACTTC. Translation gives CASSADRGRGEQYF.

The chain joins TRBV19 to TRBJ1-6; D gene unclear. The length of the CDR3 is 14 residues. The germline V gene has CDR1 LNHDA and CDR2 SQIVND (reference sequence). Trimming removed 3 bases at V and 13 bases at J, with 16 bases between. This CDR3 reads CASSMEQPRSPLHF. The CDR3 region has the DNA TGTGCCAGTAGTATGGAACAGCCAAGGTCGCCCCTCCACTTT.

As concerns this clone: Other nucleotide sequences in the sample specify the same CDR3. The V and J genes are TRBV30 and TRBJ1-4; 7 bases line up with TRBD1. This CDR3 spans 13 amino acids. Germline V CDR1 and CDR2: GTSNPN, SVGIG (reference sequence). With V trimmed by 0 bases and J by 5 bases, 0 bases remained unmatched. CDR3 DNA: TGTGCCTGGAGTGTACAGGGGAATGAAAAACTGTTTTTT. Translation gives CAWSVQGNEKLFF.

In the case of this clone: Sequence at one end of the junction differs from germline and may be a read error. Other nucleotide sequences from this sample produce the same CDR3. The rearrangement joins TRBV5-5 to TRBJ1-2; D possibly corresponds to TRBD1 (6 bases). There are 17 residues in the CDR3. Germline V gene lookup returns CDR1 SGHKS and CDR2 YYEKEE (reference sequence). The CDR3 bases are TGTGCCAGCAGCTTGGGGGACGGTGAACAGGGAAACTATGGCTACACTTTC. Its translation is CASSLGDGEQGNYGYTF.

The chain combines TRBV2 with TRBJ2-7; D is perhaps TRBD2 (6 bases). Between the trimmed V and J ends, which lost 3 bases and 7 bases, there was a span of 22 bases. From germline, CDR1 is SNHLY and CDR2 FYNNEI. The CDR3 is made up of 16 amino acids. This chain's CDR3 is CASSEEGLGEAGEQYF. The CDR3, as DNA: TGTGCCAGCAGTGAGGAGGGGCTGGGGGAGGCGGGAGAGCAGTACTTC. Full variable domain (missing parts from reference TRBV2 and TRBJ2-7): EPEVTQTPSHQVTQMGQEVILRCVPISNHLYFYWYRQILGQKVEFLVSFYNNEISEKSEIFDDQFSVERPDGSNFTLKIRSTKLEDSAMYFCASSEEGLGEAGEQYFGPGTRLTVT.

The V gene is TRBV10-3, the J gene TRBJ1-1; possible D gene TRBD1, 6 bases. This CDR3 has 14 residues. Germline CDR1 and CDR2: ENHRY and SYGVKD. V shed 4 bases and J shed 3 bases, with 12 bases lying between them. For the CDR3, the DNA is TGTGCCATCAGTGGCGGGGGCCACGACACTGAAGCTTTCTTT. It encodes CAISGGGHDTEAFF.

CDR3 sequence (DNA): TGTGCCAGCAGTTCCCCGGGACTAGCGGGGGGCCGCTCCTACAATGAGCAGTTCTTC. Its translation: CASSSPGLAGGRSYNEQFF. V and J are TRBV2 and TRBJ2-1; 15 nucleotides line up with TRBD2. Germline CDR1 and CDR2: SNHLY and FYNNEI. V lost 5 bases to trimming and J lost 0 bases; unmatched junction nucleotides: 8. The CDR3 contains 19 residues.

CDR3 nucleotides: TGTGCCAGCTCTACACAGGGCAGGGAACCCGAAGCTTTCTTT. This sequence encodes CASSTQGREPEAFF. The chain has TRBV6-7 and TRBJ1-1; a weak D match, TRBD1 (6 bases). TRBV6-7 is noted as an ORF with a role that remains uncertain. Trimming took off 8 bases at V and 8 bases at J, with 21 bases between the two ends. CDR3 length: 14 residues.

The DNA of the CDR3 is TGCGCCAGCAGCTTGGCCTACCCTTCCGACGAGCAGTACTTC. Translated, it gives CASSLAYPSDEQYF. This chain connects TRBV5-1 to TRBJ2-7; D is unclear. The CDR3 is made up of 14 amino acids. Germline V lookup: CDR1 SGHRS, CDR2 YFSETQ. Trimming took 0 bases from V and 5 from J, leaving 12 bases between them.

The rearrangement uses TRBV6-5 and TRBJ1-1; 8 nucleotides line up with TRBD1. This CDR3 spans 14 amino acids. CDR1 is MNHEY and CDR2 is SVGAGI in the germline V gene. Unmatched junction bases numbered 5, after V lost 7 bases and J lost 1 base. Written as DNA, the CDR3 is TGTGCCAGCACCAGGGGGCGAGGGAACACTGAAGCTTTCTTT. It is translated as CASTRGRGNTEAFF.

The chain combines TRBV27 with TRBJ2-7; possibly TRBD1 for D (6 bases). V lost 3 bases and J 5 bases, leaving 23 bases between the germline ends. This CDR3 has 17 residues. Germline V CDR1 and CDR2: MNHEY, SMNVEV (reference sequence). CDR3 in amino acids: CASSFSSGAFSLHEQYF. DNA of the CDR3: TGTGCCAGCAGTTTCTCGTCAGGGGCTTTTTCCCTCCACGAGCAGTACTTC.

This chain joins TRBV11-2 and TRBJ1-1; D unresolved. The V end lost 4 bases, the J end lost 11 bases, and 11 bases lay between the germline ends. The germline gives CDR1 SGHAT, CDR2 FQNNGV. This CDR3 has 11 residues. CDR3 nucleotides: TGTGCCAGCAGCTCGGGATTAGAGGCTTTCTTT. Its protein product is CASSSGLEAFF.

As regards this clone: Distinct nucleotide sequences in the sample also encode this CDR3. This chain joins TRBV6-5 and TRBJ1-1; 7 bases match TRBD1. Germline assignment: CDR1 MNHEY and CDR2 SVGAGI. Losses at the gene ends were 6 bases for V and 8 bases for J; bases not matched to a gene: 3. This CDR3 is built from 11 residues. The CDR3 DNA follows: TGTGCCAGCAGCCGGGACAGAGAAGCTTTCTTT. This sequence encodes CASSRDREAFF.